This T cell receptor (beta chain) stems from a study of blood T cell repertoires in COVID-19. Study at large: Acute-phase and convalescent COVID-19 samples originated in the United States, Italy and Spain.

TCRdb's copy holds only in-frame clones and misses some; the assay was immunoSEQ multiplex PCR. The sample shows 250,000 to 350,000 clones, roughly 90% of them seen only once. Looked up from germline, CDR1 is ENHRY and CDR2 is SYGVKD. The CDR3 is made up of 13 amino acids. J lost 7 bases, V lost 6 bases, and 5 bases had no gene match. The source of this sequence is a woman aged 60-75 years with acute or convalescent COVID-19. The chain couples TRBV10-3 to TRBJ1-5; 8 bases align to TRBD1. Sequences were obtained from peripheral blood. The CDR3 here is CAISDRGQQPQHF. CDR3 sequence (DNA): TGTGCCATCAGCGACAGGGGTCAACAGCCCCAGCATTTT.